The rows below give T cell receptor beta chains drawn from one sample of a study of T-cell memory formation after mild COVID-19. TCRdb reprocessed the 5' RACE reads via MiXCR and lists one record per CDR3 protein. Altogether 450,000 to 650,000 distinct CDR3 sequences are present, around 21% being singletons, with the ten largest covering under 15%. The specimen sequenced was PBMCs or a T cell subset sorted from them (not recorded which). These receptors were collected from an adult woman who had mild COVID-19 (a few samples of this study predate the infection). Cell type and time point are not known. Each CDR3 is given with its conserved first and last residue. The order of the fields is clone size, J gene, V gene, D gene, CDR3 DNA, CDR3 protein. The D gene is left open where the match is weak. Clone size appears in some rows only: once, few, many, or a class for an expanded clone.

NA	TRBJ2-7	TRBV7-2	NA	TGTGCCAGCAGCTTAAGTAACAGGCCGAACGAGCAGTACTTC	CASSLSNRPNEQYF
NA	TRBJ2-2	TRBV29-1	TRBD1	TGCAGCGTTGAAGTTGCGACCGGGACAGGGAACACCGGGGAGCTGTTTTTT	CSVEVATGTGNTGELFF
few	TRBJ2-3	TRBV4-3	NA	TGCGCCAGCAGCCAAGAGGAGGGTACGCAGTATTTT	CASSQEEGTQYF
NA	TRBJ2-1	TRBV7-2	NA	TGTGCCAGCAGCTTAAGGGGACTCTTCTCCTACAATGAGCAGTTCTTC	CASSLRGLFSYNEQFF
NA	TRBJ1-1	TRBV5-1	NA	TGCGCCAGCAGCTTGGACCTGGGGGGAGTGGCTGAAGCTTTCTTT	CASSLDLGGVAEAFF
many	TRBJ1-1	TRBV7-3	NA	TGTGCCAGCAGCTTAAGTGTTAACACTGAAGCTTTCTTT	CASSLSVNTEAFF
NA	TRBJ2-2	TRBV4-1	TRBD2	TGCGCCAGCAGGTTCGGACTAGCGGGGTACACCGGGGAGCTGTTTTTT	CASRFGLAGYTGELFF
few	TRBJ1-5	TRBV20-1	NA	TGCAGTGCTAGAGCCCAGGGGTTTAATCAGCCCCAGCATTTT	CSARAQGFNQPQHF
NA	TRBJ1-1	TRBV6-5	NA	TGTGCCAGCAGTAACCCAGGGAACACTGAAGCTTTCTTT	CASSNPGNTEAFF
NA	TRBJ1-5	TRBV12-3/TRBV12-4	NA	TGTGCCAGCAGTTTCGTCCCGGGACGGATGGGGCAGCCCCAGCATTTT	CASSFVPGRMGQPQHF